What follows are 15 T cell receptor beta chains derived from one specimen sequenced in a study of shared clonotypes between healthy human individuals. Naive CD8 isolation took CD45RO-negative cells positively selected for CCR7 and excluded terminally differentiated effector memory CD45RA+ cells. Some clones are missing from TCRdb's copy, which holds only in-frame ones; the method was immunoSEQ multiplex PCR. The sample records roughly 600,000 clones, 95% to 98% being singletons. Sequencing was carried out using naive CD8+ T cells sorted from blood. These receptors all come from a man between 25 and 39 years old in good health.

The V call is TRBV7-2, the J call TRBJ1-1; tentative D call: TRBD1 (6 bases). The V gene's germline CDR1 is SGHTA and CDR2 FQGNSA. V shed 6 bases and J shed 0 bases, with 17 bases lying between them. This CDR3 has 16 amino acids. The DNA of the CDR3 is TGTGCCAGCAGTCTCGGTACAGGGATGGTGAACACTGAAGCTTTCTTT. Translating gives CASSLGTGMVNTEAFF.

The chain employs TRBV7-9 and TRBJ2-1; 8 bases match TRBD2. CDR1 and CDR2 (germline): SEHNR, FQNEAQ (reference sequence). J was trimmed by 2 bases and V by 4 bases; bases with no gene match: 4. The CDR3 has 15 residues. CDR3 nucleotides: TGTGCCAGCAGCTCAACTAGCGGACCCTACAATGAGCAGTTCTTC. Translation gives CASSSTSGPYNEQFF. Drawing the rest from reference TRBV7-9 and TRBJ2-1, the complete variable domain is DTGVSQNPRHKITKRGQNVTFRCDPISEHNRLYWYRQTLGQGPEFLTYFQNEAQLEKSRLLSDRFSAERPKGSFSTLEIQRTEQGDSAMYLCASSSTSGPYNEQFFGPGTRLTVL.

This clone showed up just once. This CDR3 is CASSLGQNYGYTF. The CDR3 DNA reads TGTGCCAGCAGCCTCGGACAGAACTATGGCTACACCTTC. This chain connects TRBV7-2 to TRBJ1-2; D may be TRBD1 (6 bases). The CDR3 runs to 13 residues. CDR1 and CDR2 (germline): SGHTA, FQGNSA. V lost 5 bases to trimming and J lost 2 bases, with 9 bases between them.

This chain joins TRBV20-1 and TRBJ2-5; the D is unclear. The CDR3 consists of 8 residues. CDR1 and CDR2 from the germline V gene are DFQATT and SNEGSKA (reference sequence). The V gene lost 7 bases and the J gene lost 6 bases, with 3 bases spanning the gap. CDR3 amino acids: CSVKTQYF. The CDR3, as DNA: TGCAGTGTGAAGACCCAGTACTTC.

The chain has TRBV27 and TRBJ2-1; 7 bases agree with TRBD2. There are 15 residues in the CDR3. Germline V gene lookup returns CDR1 MNHEY and CDR2 SMNVEV (reference sequence). V trimming: 2 bases; J trimming: 8 bases; junction bases outside the gene matches: 9. As DNA, the CDR3 is TGTGCCAGCAGTTTAGGCGGGAGAGGGTCCGATGAGCAGTTCTTC. It encodes CASSLGGRGSDEQFF.

Written as DNA, the CDR3 is TGTGCCAGCAGCCCAACAGGGGCCTATGGCTACACCTTC. It specifies CASSPTGAYGYTF. The V and J genes are TRBV27 and TRBJ1-2; 7 bases fit TRBD1. Per germline, CDR1 MNHEY and CDR2 SMNVEV (reference sequence). The length of the CDR3 is 13 residues. The J segment lost 4 bases and the V segment lost 6 bases, leaving 5 bases of the junction unmatched.

The chain has TRBV29-1 and TRBJ2-2; 9 bases map to TRBD2. Trimming removed 3 bases from V and 2 bases from J; junction bases left unmatched: 7. The CDR3 length is 16 residues. Looked up from germline, CDR1 is SQVTM and CDR2 is ANQGSEA. As DNA, the CDR3 is TGCAGCGTTGACGCGGGAGGGCCGGGAAACACCGGGGAGCTGTTTTTT. Its translation is CSVDAGGPGNTGELFF.

The chain couples TRBV9 to TRBJ2-1, with D tentatively TRBD1 or TRBD2 (5 bases each). Germline V lookup: CDR1 SGDLS, CDR2 YYNGEE. The V end lost 0 bases, the J end lost 7 bases, and 14 bases lay between the germline ends. The CDR3 is 15 residues long. CDR3: CASSVGGTPRNEQFF. The CDR3 DNA sequence: TGTGCCAGCAGCGTAGGGGGGACCCCGAGGAATGAGCAGTTCTTC.

The J gene is TRBJ2-1, the V gene TRBV7-6; D is undetermined. V lost 5 bases to trimming and J lost 5 bases, with 16 bases between them. The germline gives CDR1 SGHVS, CDR2 FNYEAQ. This CDR3 contains 15 residues. This CDR3 reads CASSAFGPDDNEQFF. The DNA for the CDR3 is TGTGCCAGCAGCGCCTTTGGCCCGGACGACAATGAGCAGTTCTTC.

The chain has TRBV27 and TRBJ2-5, with a possible D match to TRBD2 (6 bases). This CDR3 contains 15 residues. Looked up from germline, CDR1 is MNHEY and CDR2 is SMNVEV (reference sequence). Trimming shortened V by 1 base and J by 0 bases, and 9 bases separated the two germline ends. CDR3 in DNA: TGTGCCAGCAGTTTATTGGCGGGATACCAAGAGACCCAGTACTTC. This encodes CASSLLAGYQETQYF.

The rearrangement uses TRBV5-1 and TRBJ2-1, with 11 bases lining up with TRBD1. CDR1 and CDR2 from the germline V gene are SGHRS and YFSETQ. V was clipped by 4 bases and J by 6 bases; unmatched bases: 9. CDR3 length: 16 residues. CDR3 loop: CASSSGQGARGNEQFF. CDR3 DNA: TGCGCCAGCAGCAGCGGACAGGGGGCTCGCGGCAATGAGCAGTTCTTC.

Only one count was recorded for this clone. The CDR3 protein is CSVESREETQYF. In nucleotides, the CDR3 is TGCAGCGTTGAAAGCAGGGAAGAGACCCAGTACTTC. The rearrangement joins TRBV29-1 to TRBJ2-5; D may be TRBD1 (5 bases). CDR3 length equals 12 residues. The germline gives CDR1 SQVTM, CDR2 ANQGSEA. V was trimmed by 2 bases and J by 3 bases, leaving 7 bases between them.

V gene TRBV11-2 combines with J gene TRBJ1-2, with D possibly TRBD1 on 5 matching bases. V was cut by 3 bases and J by 8 bases, with 10 bases left in between. The CDR3 length is 12 residues. CDR1 and CDR2 (germline): SGHAT, FQNNGV. The CDR3 sequence: CASSLSGKGYTF. The DNA of the CDR3 is TGTGCCAGCAGCTTGTCAGGGAAGGGCTACACCTTC.

This clone was detected only once. The chain combines TRBV28 with TRBJ1-2; D unresolved. The germline V gene encodes CDR1 MDHEN and CDR2 SYDVKM. The CDR3 is 15 amino acids. V dropped 7 bases and J dropped 3 bases, with 18 bases sitting between them. The CDR3 spells CASNTMGINHYGYTF. The DNA for the CDR3 is TGTGCCAGCAACACTATGGGGATCAACCACTATGGCTACACCTTC.

The chain joins TRBV12-5 to TRBJ2-7; D assignment may be TRBD1 or TRBD2 (6 bases each). Per the germline V gene, CDR1 is LGHNT and CDR2 is FRNRAP. This CDR3 comprises 17 residues. Trimming stripped 0 bases from V and 2 bases from J, with 17 bases between. The CDR3 loop is CASGLVVGGRSPYEQYF. The CDR3 bases are TGTGCTAGTGGTTTGGTAGTCGGGGGCCGGTCCCCCTACGAGCAGTACTTC.